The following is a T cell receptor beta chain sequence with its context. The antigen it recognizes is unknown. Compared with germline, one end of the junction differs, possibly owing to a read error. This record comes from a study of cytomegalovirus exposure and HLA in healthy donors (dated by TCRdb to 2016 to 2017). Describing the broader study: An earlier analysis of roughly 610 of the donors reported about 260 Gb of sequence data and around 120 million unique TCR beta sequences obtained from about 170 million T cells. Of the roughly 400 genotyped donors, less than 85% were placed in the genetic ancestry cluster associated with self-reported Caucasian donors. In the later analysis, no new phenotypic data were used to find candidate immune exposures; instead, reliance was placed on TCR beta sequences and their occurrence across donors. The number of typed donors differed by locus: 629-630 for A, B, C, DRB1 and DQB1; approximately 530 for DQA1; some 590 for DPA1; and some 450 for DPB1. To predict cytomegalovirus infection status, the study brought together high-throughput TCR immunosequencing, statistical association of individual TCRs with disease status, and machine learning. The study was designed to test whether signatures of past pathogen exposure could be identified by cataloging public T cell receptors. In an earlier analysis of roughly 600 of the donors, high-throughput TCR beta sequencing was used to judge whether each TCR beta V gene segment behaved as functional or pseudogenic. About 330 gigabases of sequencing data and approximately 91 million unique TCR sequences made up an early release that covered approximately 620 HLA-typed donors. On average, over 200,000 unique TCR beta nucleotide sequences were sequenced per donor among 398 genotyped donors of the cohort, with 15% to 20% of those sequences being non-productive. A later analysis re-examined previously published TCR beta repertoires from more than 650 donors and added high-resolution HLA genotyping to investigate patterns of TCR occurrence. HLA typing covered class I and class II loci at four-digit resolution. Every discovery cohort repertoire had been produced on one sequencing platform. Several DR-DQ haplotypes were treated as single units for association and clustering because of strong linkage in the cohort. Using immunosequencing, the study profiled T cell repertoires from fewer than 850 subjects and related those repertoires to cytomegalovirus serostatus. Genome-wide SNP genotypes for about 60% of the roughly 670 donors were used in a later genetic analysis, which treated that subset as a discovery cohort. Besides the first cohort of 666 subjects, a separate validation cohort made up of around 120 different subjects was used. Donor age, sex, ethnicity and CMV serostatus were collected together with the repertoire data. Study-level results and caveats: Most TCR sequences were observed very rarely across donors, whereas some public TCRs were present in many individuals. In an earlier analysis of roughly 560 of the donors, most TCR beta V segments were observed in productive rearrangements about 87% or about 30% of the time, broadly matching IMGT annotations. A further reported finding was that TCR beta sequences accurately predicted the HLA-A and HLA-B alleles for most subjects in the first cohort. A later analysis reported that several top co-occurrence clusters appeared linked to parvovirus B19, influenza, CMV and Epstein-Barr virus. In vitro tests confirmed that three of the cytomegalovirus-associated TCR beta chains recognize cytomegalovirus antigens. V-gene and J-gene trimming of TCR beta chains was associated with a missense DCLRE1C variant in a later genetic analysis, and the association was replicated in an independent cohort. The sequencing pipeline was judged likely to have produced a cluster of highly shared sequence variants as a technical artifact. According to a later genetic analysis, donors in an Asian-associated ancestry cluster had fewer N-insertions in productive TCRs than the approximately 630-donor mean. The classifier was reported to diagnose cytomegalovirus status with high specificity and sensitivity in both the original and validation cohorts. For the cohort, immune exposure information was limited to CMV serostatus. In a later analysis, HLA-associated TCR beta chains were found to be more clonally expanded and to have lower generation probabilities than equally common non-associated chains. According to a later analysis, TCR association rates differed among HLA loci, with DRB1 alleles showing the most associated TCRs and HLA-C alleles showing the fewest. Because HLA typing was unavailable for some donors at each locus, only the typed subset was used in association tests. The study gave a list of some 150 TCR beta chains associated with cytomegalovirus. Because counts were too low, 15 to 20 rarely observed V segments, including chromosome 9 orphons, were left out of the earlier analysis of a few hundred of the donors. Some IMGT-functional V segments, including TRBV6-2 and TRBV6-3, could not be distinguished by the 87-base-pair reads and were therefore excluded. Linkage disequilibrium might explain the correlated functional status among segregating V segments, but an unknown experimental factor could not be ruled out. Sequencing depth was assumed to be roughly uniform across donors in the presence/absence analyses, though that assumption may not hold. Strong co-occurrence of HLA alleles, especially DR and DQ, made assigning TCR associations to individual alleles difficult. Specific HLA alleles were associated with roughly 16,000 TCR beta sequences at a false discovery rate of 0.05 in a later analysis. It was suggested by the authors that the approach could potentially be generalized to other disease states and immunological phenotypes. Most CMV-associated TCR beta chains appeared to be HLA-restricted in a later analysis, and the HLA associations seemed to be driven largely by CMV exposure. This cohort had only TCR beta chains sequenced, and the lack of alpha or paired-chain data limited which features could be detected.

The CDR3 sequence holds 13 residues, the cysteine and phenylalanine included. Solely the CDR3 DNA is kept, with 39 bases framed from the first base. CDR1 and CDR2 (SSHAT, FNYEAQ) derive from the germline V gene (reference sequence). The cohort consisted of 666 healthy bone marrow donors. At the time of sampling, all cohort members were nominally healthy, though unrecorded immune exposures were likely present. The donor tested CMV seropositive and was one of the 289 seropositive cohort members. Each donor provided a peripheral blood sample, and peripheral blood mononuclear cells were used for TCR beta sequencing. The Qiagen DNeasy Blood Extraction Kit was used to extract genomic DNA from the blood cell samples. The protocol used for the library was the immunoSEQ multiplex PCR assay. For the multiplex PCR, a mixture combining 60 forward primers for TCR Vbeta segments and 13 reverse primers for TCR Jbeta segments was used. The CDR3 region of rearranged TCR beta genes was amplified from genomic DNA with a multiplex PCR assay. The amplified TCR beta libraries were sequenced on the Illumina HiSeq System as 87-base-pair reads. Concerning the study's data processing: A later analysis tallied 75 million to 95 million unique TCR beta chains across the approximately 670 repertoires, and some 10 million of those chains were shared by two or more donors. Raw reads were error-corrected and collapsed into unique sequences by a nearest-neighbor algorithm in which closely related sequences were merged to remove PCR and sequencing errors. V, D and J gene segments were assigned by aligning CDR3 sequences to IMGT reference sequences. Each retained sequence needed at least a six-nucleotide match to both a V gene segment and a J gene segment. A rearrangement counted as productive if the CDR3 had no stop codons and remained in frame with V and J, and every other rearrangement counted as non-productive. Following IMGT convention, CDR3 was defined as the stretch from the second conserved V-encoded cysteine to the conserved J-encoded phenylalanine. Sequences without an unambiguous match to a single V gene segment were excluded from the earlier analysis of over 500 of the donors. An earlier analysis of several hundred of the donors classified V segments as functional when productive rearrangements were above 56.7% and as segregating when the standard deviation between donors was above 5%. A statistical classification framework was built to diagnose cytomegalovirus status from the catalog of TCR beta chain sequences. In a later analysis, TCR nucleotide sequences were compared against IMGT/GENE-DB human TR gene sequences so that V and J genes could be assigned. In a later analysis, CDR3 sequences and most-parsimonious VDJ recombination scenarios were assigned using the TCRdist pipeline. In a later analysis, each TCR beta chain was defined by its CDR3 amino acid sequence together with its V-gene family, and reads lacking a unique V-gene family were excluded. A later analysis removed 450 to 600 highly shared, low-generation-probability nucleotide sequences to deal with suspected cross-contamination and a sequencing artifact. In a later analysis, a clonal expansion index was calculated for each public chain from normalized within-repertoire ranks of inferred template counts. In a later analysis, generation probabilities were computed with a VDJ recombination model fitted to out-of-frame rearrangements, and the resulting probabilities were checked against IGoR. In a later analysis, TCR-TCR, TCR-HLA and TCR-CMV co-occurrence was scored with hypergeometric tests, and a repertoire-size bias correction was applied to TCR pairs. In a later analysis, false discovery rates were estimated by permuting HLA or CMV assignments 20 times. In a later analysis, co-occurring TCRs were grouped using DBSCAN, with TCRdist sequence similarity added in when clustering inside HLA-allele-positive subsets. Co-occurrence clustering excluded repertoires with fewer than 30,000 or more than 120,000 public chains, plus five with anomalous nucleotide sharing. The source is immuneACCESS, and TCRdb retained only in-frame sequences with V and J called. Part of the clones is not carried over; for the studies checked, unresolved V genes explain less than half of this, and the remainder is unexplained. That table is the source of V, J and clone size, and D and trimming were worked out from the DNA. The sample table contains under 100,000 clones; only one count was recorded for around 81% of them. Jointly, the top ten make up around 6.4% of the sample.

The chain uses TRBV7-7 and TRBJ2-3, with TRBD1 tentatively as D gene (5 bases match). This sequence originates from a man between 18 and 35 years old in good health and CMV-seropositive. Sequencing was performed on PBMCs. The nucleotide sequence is TGTGCTAGCAGCTACCCAGGGTCTGATACGCAGTATTTT. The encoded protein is CASSYPGSDTQYF.